This TCR beta chain stems from a study of cytomegalovirus exposure and HLA in healthy donors. General study results and limits: With later analysis, a missense DCLRE1C variant became linked to TCR beta V- and J-gene trimming.

This clone was recorded a few times. Antigen: not known. Both 60 Vbeta primers and 13 Jbeta primers went into the PCR. Clones were read by immunoSEQ multiplex PCR, and TCRdb kept only the in-frame ones, dropping some. Of 180,000 or so clones in the sample, over 60% were seen once. This CDR3 has 15 amino acids. V lost 5 bases to trimming and J lost 2 bases, with 13 bases between them. Germline V gene lookup returns CDR1 MDHEN and CDR2 SYDVKM. Sequencing was performed on PBMCs. The sequence derives from a female donor in good health and CMV-seronegative. The V gene is TRBV28, the J gene TRBJ1-3; D not certain. CDR3 coding DNA: TGTGCCAGCAGTCCGCGAGGGTCCCCTGGAAACACCATATATTTT. It encodes CASSPRGSPGNTIYF.